This T cell receptor beta chain was sequenced for a study of shared clonotypes between healthy human individuals. Study information: Each donor had three CD4 naive, three CD4 memory, two CD8 naive and one CD8 memory plate. General study findings and limits: Generation of non-shared clonotypes was less probable than generation of clonotypes shared by all four donors.

Note on this clone: The antigen is undetermined.

This CDR3 spans 17 amino acids. After removal of 5 bases from V and 4 bases from J, the junction contained 12 bases not matched to a gene. Germline loops: CDR1 KGHSH, CDR2 LQKENI. An assay was performed, and its level was deep. TCRdb's copy holds only in-frame clones and misses some; the assay was immunoSEQ multiplex PCR. The table includes 730,000 or so clones, 72% detected once. Investigators divided CD4+ cells into CD45RA+ naive and CD45RA-negative memory subsets. The chain links TRBV18 to TRBJ2-7; TRBD1 matches at 12 bases. Sequencing was carried out using memory CD4+ T cells sorted from blood. This sample's subset: CD45RA-negative fraction. This TCR came from a woman aged 25 to 39 in good health. Here the CDR3 reads CASSGGGPGQGAYEQYF. The CDR3 bases are TGTGCCAGCTCAGGAGGAGGTCCGGGACAGGGGGCTTACGAGCAGTACTTC.